This is a list of T cell receptor beta chains from one sample in a study of radiotherapy plus CTLA-4 blockade in lung cancer. TCRdb keeps only in-frame clones here, not all; method: immunoSEQ multiplex PCR. In the table there are under 100,000 clones, approximately 83% of which are singletons. This specimen was peripheral blood, taken from a patient treated with radiotherapy plus ipilimumab. The receptor set was obtained from a human donor with non-small cell lung cancer that progressed on radiotherapy plus ipilimumab. The CDR3 runs from the conserved cysteine through the conserved F or W. The D gene is left open where the match is weak. Expanded clones get a size class; other rows say once, few or many, or leave the size out.

clone_size: few
j_call: TRBJ2-2
v_call: TRBV6-6
d_call: -
cdr3_aa: CASLGGWSTGELFF

clone_size: once
j_call: TRBJ2-7
v_call: TRBV5-1
d_call: TRBD1
cdr3_aa: CASRTGTVDYEQYF

clone_size: -
j_call: TRBJ2-3
v_call: TRBV5-4
d_call: TRBD2
cdr3_aa: CASSTPLAGGLGTQYF

clone_size: -
j_call: TRBJ1-5
v_call: TRBV27
d_call: -
cdr3_aa: CATRQTFNQPQHF

clone_size: -
j_call: TRBJ1-2
v_call: TRBV4-3
d_call: TRBD1
cdr3_aa: CASKGQGADGYTF

clone_size: once
j_call: TRBJ2-7
v_call: TRBV5-1
d_call: -
cdr3_aa: CASSNSYEQYF

clone_size: -
j_call: TRBJ1-5
v_call: TRBV2
d_call: -
cdr3_aa: CASSELGGGQPQHF

clone_size: -
j_call: TRBJ2-7
v_call: TRBV30
d_call: TRBD2
cdr3_aa: CAWSEGTMGTYEQYF

clone_size: -
j_call: TRBJ2-1
v_call: TRBV19
d_call: TRBD2
cdr3_aa: CASSIRSGAGRGNEQFF

clone_size: once
j_call: TRBJ1-2
v_call: TRBV2
d_call: -
cdr3_aa: CASSDPGTYGYTF

clone_size: few
j_call: TRBJ2-7
v_call: TRBV5-1
d_call: -
cdr3_aa: CASSLATGEQYF

clone_size: -
j_call: TRBJ2-2
v_call: TRBV7-3
d_call: TRBD1
cdr3_aa: CASSRQGSGELFF

clone_size: -
j_call: TRBJ1-1
v_call: TRBV7-2
d_call: -
cdr3_aa: CASSLGGAGLRNTEAFF

clone_size: -
j_call: TRBJ2-1
v_call: TRBV7-2
d_call: TRBD2
cdr3_aa: CASSHPGREQFF

clone_size: -
j_call: TRBJ2-5
v_call: TRBV7-9
d_call: TRBD2
cdr3_aa: CASSSLAGGPPETQYF

clone_size: -
j_call: TRBJ2-5
v_call: TRBV5-1
d_call: TRBD2
cdr3_aa: CASSLPLGAGIETQYF

clone_size: -
j_call: TRBJ1-6
v_call: TRBV2
d_call: -
cdr3_aa: CASSEGGDVSSSYNSPLHF

clone_size: once
j_call: TRBJ2-3
v_call: TRBV7-3
d_call: -
cdr3_aa: CASSFGAGSTDTQYF

clone_size: -
j_call: TRBJ2-2
v_call: TRBV2
d_call: -
cdr3_aa: CASSDPGDTGELFF

clone_size: -
j_call: TRBJ1-5
v_call: TRBV29-1
d_call: -
cdr3_aa: CSGGEGRAQPQHF

clone_size: -
j_call: TRBJ1-5
v_call: TRBV28
d_call: TRBD1
cdr3_aa: CASSSSGQVYQPQHF

clone_size: -
j_call: TRBJ2-3
v_call: TRBV11-3
d_call: TRBD1
cdr3_aa: CASSLGRDRGSGDTQYF

clone_size: -
j_call: TRBJ1-5
v_call: TRBV28
d_call: -
cdr3_aa: CASSLRSPGNQPQHF

clone_size: -
j_call: TRBJ1-2
v_call: TRBV7-2
d_call: -
cdr3_aa: CASSLAETIGYTF

clone_size: -
j_call: TRBJ2-2
v_call: TRBV7-2
d_call: -
cdr3_aa: CASSLTVGELFF

clone_size: -
j_call: TRBJ1-1
v_call: TRBV30
d_call: -
cdr3_aa: CAWNRVPNTEAFF

clone_size: -
j_call: TRBJ2-7
v_call: TRBV5-8
d_call: -
cdr3_aa: CASSPYEQYF

clone_size: -
j_call: TRBJ2-7
v_call: TRBV30
d_call: -
cdr3_aa: CAWSPTGRRYEQYF